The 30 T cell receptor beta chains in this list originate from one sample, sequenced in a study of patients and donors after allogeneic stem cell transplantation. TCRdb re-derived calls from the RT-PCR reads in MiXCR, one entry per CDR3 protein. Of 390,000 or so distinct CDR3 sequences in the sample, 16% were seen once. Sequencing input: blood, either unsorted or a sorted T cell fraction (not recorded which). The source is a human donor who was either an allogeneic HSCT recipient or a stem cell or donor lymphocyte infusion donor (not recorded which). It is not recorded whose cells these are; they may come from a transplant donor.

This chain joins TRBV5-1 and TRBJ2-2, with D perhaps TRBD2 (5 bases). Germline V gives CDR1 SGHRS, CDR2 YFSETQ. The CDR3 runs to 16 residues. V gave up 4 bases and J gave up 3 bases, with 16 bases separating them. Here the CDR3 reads CASSPRTLRYTGELFF. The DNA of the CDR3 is TGCGCCAGCAGCCCGAGGACTCTTCGATACACCGGGGAGCTGTTTTTT.

In DNA form, the CDR3 reads TGTGCCAGCAGTTACTCGGACTACACTGAAGCTTTCTTT. It codes for CASSYSDYTEAFF. The chain joins TRBV6-6 to TRBJ1-1; no firm D call. The germline V and J ends were trimmed by 0 bases and 3 bases, with 5 bases remaining between them. There are 13 residues in the CDR3. Germline lookup yields CDR1 MNHNY and CDR2 SVGAGI (reference sequence).

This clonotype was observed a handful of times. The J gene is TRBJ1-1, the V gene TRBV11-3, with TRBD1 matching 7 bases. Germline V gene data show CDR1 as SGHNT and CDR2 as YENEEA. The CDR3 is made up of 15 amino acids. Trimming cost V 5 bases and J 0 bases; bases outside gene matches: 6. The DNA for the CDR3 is TGTGCCAGCAGCGCCGCACAGGGGATGAACACTGAAGCTTTCTTT. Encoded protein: CASSAAQGMNTEAFF.

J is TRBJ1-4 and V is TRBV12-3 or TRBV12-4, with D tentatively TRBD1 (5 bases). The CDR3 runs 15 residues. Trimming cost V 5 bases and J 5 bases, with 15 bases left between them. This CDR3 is CASSPTAGGNEKLFF. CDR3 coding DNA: TGTGCCAGCAGTCCGACGGCGGGGGGAAATGAAAAACTGTTTTTT.

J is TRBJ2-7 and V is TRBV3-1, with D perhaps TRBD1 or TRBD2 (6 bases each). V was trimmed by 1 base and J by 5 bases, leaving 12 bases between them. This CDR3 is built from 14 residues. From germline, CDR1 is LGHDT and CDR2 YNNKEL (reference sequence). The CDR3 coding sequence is TGTGCCAGCAGCCAAGGTCGGGGGCGGAACGAGCAGTACTTC. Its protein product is CASSQGRGRNEQYF.

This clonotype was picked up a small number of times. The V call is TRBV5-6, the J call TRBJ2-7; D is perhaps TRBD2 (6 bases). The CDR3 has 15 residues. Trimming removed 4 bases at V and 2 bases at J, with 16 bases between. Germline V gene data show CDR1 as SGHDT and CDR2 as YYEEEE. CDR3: CASSQGLPPTYEQYF. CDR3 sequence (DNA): TGTGCCAGCAGCCAGGGACTCCCACCGACCTACGAGCAGTACTTC.

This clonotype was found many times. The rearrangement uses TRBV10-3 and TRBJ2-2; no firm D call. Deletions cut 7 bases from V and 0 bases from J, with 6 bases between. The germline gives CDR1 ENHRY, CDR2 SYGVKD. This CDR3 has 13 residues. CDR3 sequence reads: CAIKVANTGELFF. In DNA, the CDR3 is TGTGCCATCAAAGTCGCGAACACCGGGGAGCTGTTTTTT.

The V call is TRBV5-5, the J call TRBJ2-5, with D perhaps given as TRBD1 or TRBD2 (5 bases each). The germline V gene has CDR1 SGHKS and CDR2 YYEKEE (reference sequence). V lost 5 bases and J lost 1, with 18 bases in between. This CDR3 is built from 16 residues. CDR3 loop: CASRRGGNNIQETQYF. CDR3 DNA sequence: TGTGCCAGCAGGCGTGGGGGTAATAACATCCAAGAGACCCAGTACTTC.

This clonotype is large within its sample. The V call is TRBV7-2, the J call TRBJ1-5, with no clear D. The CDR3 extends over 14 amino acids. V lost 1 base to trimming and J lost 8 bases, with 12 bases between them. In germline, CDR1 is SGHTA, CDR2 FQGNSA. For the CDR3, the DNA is TGTGCCAGCAGCTTAGAGCGGGGATTGAAGCCCCAGCATTTT. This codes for CASSLERGLKPQHF.

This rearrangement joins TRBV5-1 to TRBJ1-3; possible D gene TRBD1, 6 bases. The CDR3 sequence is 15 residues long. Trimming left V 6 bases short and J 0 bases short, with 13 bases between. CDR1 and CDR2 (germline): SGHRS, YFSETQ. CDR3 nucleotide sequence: TGCGCCAGCACCCCCGACAGGATCTCTGGAAACACCATATATTTT. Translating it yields CASTPDRISGNTIYF.

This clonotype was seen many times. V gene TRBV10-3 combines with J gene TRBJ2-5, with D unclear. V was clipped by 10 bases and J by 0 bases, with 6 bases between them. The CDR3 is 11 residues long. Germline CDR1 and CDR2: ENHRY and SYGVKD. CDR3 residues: CATAHQETQYF. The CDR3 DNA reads TGTGCCACCGCTCACCAAGAGACCCAGTACTTC.

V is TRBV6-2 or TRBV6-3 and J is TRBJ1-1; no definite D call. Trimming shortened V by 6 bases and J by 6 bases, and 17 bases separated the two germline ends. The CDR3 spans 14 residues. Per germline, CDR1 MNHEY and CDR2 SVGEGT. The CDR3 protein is CASRRQGLRAEAFF. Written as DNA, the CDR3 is TGTGCCAGCAGACGACAAGGACTAAGGGCTGAAGCTTTCTTT.

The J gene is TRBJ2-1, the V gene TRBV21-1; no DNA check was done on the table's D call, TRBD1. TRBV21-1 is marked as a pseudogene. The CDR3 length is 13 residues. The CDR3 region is CASSRGSGNYQFF. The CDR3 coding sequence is TGTGCCAGCAGCAGGGGGTCGGGCAACTATCAGTTCTTC.

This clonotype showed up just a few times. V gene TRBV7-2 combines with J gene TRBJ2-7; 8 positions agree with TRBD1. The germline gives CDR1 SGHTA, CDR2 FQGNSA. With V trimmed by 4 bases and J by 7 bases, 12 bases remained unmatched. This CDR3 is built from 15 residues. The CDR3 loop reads CASSSQGAGEEEQYF. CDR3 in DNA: TGTGCCAGCAGCTCCCAGGGGGCAGGTGAGGAAGAGCAGTACTTC.

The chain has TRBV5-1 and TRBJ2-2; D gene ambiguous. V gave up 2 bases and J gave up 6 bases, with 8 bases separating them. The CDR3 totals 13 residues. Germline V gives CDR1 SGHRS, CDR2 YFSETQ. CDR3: CASSLSWAGELFF. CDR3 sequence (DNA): TGCGCCAGCAGCTTATCGTGGGCCGGGGAGCTGTTTTTT.

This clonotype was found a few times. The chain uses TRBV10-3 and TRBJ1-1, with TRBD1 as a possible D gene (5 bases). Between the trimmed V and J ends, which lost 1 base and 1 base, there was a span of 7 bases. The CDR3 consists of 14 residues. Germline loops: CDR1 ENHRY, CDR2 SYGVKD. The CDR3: CAISEWGGNTEAFF. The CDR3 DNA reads TGTGCCATCAGTGAGTGGGGCGGGAACACTGAAGCTTTCTTT.

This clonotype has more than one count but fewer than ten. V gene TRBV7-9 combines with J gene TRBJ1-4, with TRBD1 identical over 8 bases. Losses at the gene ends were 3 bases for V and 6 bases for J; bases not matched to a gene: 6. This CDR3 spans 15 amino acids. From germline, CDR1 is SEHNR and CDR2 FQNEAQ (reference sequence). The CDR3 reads CASSLGDRRDEKLFF. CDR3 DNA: TGTGCCAGCAGCTTGGGGGACAGGAGAGATGAAAAACTGTTTTTT.

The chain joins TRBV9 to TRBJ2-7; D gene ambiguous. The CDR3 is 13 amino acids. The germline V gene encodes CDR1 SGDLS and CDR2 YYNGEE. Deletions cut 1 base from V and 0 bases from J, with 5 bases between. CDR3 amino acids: CASSVNRSYEQYF. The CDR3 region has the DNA TGTGCCAGCAGCGTAAACCGCTCCTACGAGCAGTACTTC.

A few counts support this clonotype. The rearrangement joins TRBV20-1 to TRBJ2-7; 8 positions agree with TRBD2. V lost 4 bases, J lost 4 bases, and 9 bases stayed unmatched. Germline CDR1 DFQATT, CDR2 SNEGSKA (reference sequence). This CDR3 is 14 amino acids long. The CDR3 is CSAMTGRGGYEQYF. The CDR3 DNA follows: TGCAGTGCTATGACCGGGAGGGGTGGGTACGAGCAGTACTTC.

In nucleotides, the CDR3 is TGTGCCAGCAGTCCCCGGCAGGTAGACAACGAGCAGTACTTC. Its protein product is CASSPRQVDNEQYF. This rearrangement joins TRBV28 to TRBJ2-7; D is uncertain. Deletions cut 5 bases from V and 5 bases from J, with 16 bases between. Looked up from germline, CDR1 is MDHEN and CDR2 is SYDVKM. This CDR3 is 14 amino acids long. The full variable domain, completed using reference TRBV28 and TRBJ2-7, is DVKVTQSSRYLVKRTGEKVFLECVQDMDHENMFWYRQDPGLGLRLIYFSYDVKMKEKGDIPEGYSVSREKKERFSLILESASTNQTSMYLCASSPRQVDNEQYFGPGTRLTVT.

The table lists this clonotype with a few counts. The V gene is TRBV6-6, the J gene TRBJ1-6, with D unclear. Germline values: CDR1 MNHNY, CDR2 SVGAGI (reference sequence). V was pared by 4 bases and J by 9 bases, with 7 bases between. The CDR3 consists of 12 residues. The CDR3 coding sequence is TGTGCCAGCAGTTCCACGGGTTCACCCCTCCACTTT. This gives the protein CASSSTGSPLHF.

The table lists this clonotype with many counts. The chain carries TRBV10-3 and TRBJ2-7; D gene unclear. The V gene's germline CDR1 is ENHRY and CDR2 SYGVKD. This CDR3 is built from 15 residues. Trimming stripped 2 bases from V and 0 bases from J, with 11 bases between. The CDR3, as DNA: TGTGCCATCAGTGAGACCCTGGGTCACTCCTACGAGCAGTACTTC. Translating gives CAISETLGHSYEQYF.

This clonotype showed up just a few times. CDR3 in DNA: TGTGCCAGCAGTGCCAGAGACAGGGAGGTTTTTGGGACCTTC. This codes for CASSARDREVFGTF. The rearrangement joins TRBV12-3 or TRBV12-4 to TRBJ1-2; 7 bases agree with TRBD1. Trimming cost V 5 bases and J 14 bases; bases outside gene matches: 17. The CDR3 covers 14 residues.

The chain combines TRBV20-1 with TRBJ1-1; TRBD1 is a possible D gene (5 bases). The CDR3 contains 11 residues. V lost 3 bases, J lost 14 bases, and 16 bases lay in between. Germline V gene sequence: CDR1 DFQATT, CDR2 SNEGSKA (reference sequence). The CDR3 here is CSARGESRAFF. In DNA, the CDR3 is TGCAGTGCTAGGGGGGAAAGTCGGGCGTTCTTT.

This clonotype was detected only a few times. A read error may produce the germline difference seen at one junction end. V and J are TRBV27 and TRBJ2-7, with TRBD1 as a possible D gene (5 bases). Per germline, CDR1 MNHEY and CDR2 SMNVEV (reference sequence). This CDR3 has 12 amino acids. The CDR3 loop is CASMGRAYEQYF. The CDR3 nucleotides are TGTGCCAGCATGGGCAGGGCCTACGAGCAGTATTTC.

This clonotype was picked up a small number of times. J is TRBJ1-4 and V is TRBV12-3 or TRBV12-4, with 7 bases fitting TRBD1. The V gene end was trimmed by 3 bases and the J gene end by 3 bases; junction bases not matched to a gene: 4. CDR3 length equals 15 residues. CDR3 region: CASSFRGGPNEKLFF. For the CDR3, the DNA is TGTGCCAGCAGTTTCCGAGGGGGCCCTAATGAAAAACTGTTTTTT.

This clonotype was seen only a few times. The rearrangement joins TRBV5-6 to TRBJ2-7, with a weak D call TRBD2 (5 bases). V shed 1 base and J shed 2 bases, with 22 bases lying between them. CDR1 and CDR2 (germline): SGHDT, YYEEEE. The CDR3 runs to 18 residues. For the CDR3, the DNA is TGTGCCAGCAGCTTGTGGCAGGCCGTGGGAGCAGGTACCTACGAGCAGTACTTC. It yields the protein CASSLWQAVGAGTYEQYF.

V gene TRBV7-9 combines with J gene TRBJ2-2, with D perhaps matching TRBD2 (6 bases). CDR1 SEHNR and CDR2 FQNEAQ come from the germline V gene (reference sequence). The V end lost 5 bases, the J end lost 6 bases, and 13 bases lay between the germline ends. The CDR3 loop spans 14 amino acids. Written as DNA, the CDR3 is TGTGCCAGCAGCCTCGGGACTTTCCCCGGGGAGCTGTTTTTT. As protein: CASSLGTFPGELFF.

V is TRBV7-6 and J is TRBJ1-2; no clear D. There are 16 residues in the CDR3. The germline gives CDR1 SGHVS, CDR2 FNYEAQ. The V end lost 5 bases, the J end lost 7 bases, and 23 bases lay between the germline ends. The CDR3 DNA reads TGTGCCAGCAGCCCCAACCGGATACTGGAGCCGTTTGGCTACACCTTC. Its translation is CASSPNRILEPFGYTF.

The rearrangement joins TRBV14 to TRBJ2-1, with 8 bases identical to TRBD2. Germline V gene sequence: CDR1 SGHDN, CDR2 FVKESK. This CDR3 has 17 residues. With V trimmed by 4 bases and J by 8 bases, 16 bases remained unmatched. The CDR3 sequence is CASSPGWGFQREYEQFF. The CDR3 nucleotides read TGTGCCAGCAGCCCAGGCTGGGGTTTTCAGCGGGAGTATGAGCAGTTCTTC.